Following are 13 T cell receptor beta chains from one sample sequenced in a study of T cell clusters in autoimmune cytopenias. One tube held mixed TRB-A and TRB-B primer pools for touch-down PCR. Reanalyzing the multiplex PCR reads, TCRdb keeps one entry per CDR3 protein, without DNA. This listing includes about 1,100 distinct CDR3 sequences. TRB amplification used approximately 250 ng of peripheral blood genomic DNA. Input material: peripheral blood. The receptor set was obtained from a human donor with an autoimmune cytopenia or autoimmune hepatitis (not recorded which).

The rearrangement links TRBV19 to TRBJ2-1; TCRdb picks TRBD2, but there is no DNA to check that call. This CDR3 has 16 amino acids. Germline CDR1 and CDR2: LNHDA and SQIVND (reference sequence). CDR3: CARKSGVAGVHNEQFF.

In terms of frequency, this clonotype is medium-sized (0.01 to 0.1%). This sequence joins TRBV5-4 and TRBJ1-6. CDR3 size: 15 residues. Germline V CDR1 and CDR2: SGHNT, YYREEE (reference sequence). The CDR3 spells CASSLEPAYNSPLHF.

This clonotype shows up as medium-sized (0.01 to 0.1%) by frequency. The chain combines TRBV6-2 or TRBV6-3 with TRBJ2-7; with no DNA, the TCRdb D assignment of TRBD2 cannot be verified. This CDR3 is built from 15 residues. Germline V lookup: CDR1 MNHEY, CDR2 SVGEGT. CDR3 amino acids: CASSYLAPWLYEQYF.

This chain uses TRBV20-1 with TRBJ1-5; TCRdb gives TRBD1 as the D gene, but with no DNA this cannot be confirmed. The CDR3 totals 15 residues. Germline CDR1 is DFQATT and CDR2 is SNEGSKA (reference sequence). The CDR3 protein is CSVRTGVGGNQPQHF.

This clonotype shows up as medium-sized by frequency. The chain is built from TRBV5-5 and TRBJ2-5. Germline-derived CDR1 and CDR2 are SGHKS and YYEKEE (reference sequence). This CDR3 has 15 residues. CDR3: CASSFHVGDQETQYF.

This clonotype is medium-sized by frequency. This chain uses TRBV20-1 with TRBJ1-2. This CDR3 spans 12 amino acids. The germline CDR1 and CDR2 sequences are DFQATT and SNEGSKA (reference sequence). The CDR3 sequence: CSARVANYGYTF.

Measured by frequency, this clonotype is large. The chain couples TRBV6-5 to TRBJ1-1; TCRdb returns TRBD1, unconfirmable since there is no DNA. There are 13 residues in the CDR3. Germline V gene lookup returns CDR1 MNHEY and CDR2 SVGAGI. CDR3 loop: CASSYGGQGEAFF.

The V and J genes are TRBV11-2 and TRBJ2-1; as DNA is missing, the TRBD1 call by TCRdb cannot be tested. Germline V gene lookup returns CDR1 SGHAT and CDR2 FQNNGV. The CDR3 is 15 residues long. The chain's CDR3 is CASSFAGATYNEQFF.

This clonotype is deemed medium-sized by its frequency. The V call is TRBV19, the J call TRBJ1-3. CDR1 LNHDA and CDR2 SQIVND come from the germline V gene (reference sequence). The CDR3 contains 13 residues. The CDR3 reads CASSIGSGNTIYF.

This clonotype ranks as medium-sized in terms of frequency. The chain carries TRBV7-6 and TRBJ2-1; checking the TCRdb D call of TRBD1 is not possible without DNA. The germline CDR1 and CDR2 sequences are SGHVS and FNYEAQ. The CDR3 is 22 residues long. CDR3 sequence reads: CASSLWPGWAISPAGQENEQFF.

The chain links TRBV20-1 to TRBJ1-4; no DNA is available, so the TRBD1 call from TCRdb remains unchecked. CDR1 is DFQATT and CDR2 is SNEGSKA in the germline V gene (reference sequence). The CDR3 is 12 amino acids. CDR3 in amino acids: CSARVQGALLFF.

In terms of frequency, this clonotype is medium-sized. The rearrangement joins TRBV7-9 to TRBJ2-4; TCRdb proposes TRBD2, but this gene call is untestable without DNA. Germline CDR1 reads SEHNR; CDR2 reads FQNEAQ (reference sequence). The CDR3 is 17 amino acids. CDR3 sequence reads: CASSSLPATEAKNIQYF. Using reference TRBV7-9 and TRBJ2-4 for the parts outside the CDR3, the full variable domain is DTGVSQNPRHKITKRGQNVTFRCDPISEHNRLYWYRQTLGQGPEFLTYFQNEAQLEKSRLLSDRFSAERPKGSFSTLEIQRTEQGDSAMYLCASSSLPATEAKNIQYFGAGTRLSVL.

Frequency places this clonotype as large. The rearrangement uses TRBV6-5 and TRBJ2-7; absent DNA, TCRdb's TRBD1 call cannot be checked. The CDR3 consists of 13 residues. CDR1 is MNHEY and CDR2 is SVGAGI in the germline V gene. The CDR3 sequence is CASSYLQGYEQYF.